The 31 T cell receptor beta chains presented below share a single source sample, sequenced in a study of T cell responses to AZD1222 COVID-19 vaccine. TCRdb keeps only in-frame clones here, not all; method: immunoSEQ multiplex PCR. The sample holds roughly 120,000 clones, over 75% seen once. Sequencing was performed on peripheral blood, taken on day 0 of AZD1222 vaccination. All receptors derive from an adult in good health.

The chain couples TRBV15 to TRBJ1-6, with D hard to call. V shed 3 bases and J shed 6 bases, with 12 bases lying between them. The CDR3 loop spans 15 amino acids. Germline V gene lookup returns CDR1 LNHNV and CDR2 YYDKDF (reference sequence). CDR3 sequence: CATSRGRTANSPLHF. The DNA for the CDR3 is TGTGCCACCAGCAGGGGAAGGACGGCTAATTCACCCCTCCACTTT.

The rearrangement links TRBV7-9 to TRBJ1-1; D might be TRBD1 (5 bases). CDR3 length equals 15 residues. Looked up from germline, CDR1 is SEHNR and CDR2 is FQNEAQ (reference sequence). Deletions cut 5 bases from V and 3 bases from J, with 16 bases between. CDR3 in amino acids: CASSPWGGGDTEAFF. CDR3 nucleotide sequence: TGTGCCAGCAGCCCTTGGGGGGGAGGGGACACTGAAGCTTTCTTT. Filled out from reference TRBV7-9 and TRBJ1-1, the complete variable domain reads DTGVSQNPRHKITKRGQNVTFRCDPISEHNRLYWYRQTLGQGPEFLTYFQNEAQLEKSRLLSDRFSAERPKGSFSTLEIQRTEQGDSAMYLCASSPWGGGDTEAFFGQGTRLTVV.

V is TRBV3-1 (or the pseudogene TRBV3-2) and J is TRBJ2-3, with D perhaps TRBD2 (7 bases). The germline gives CDR1 LGHDT, CDR2 YNNKEL (reference sequence). The V end lost 4 bases, the J end lost 4 bases, and 15 bases lay between the germline ends. The length of the CDR3 is 15 residues. CDR3 region: CASSPPGGQSDTQYF. The CDR3, as DNA: TGTGCCAGCAGCCCGCCCGGGGGGCAATCAGATACGCAGTATTTT.

The V call is TRBV3-1 (or the pseudogene TRBV3-2), the J call TRBJ1-6; D is perhaps TRBD1 (6 bases). Between the trimmed V and J ends, which lost 2 bases and 7 bases, there was a span of 12 bases. CDR1 is LGHDT, CDR2 YNNKEL, per germline (reference sequence). The CDR3 length is 15 residues. This chain's CDR3 is CASSQSGQSNSPLHF. The CDR3 nucleotides are TGTGCCAGCAGCCAATCCGGACAGTCGAATTCACCCCTCCACTTT.

With regard to this clone: Other DNA sequences in this sample translate to the same CDR3. The chain employs TRBV11-3 and TRBJ2-7; no reliable D call. CDR1 and CDR2 from the germline V gene are SGHNT and YENEEA. The ends were cut back, 2 bases at V and 4 bases at J, with 9 bases in the middle. The CDR3 contains 13 residues. The CDR3 DNA is TGTGCCAGCAGCTTAACGGTGGCTTACGAGCAGTACTTC. This sequence encodes CASSLTVAYEQYF.

The chain has TRBV2 and TRBJ1-1, with D unclear. The length of the CDR3 is 11 residues. CDR1 SNHLY and CDR2 FYNNEI come from the germline V gene. V was pared by 6 bases and J by 10 bases, with 12 bases between. CDR3 loop: CASSLADPAFF. The CDR3 DNA reads TGTGCCAGCAGCCTGGCGGACCCAGCTTTCTTT.

The V gene is TRBV5-1, the J gene TRBJ1-1; tentatively, D is TRBD1 (5 bases). Trimming pared 0 bases from V and 0 bases from J, leaving 9 bases between. The CDR3 spans 15 residues. From germline, CDR1 is SGHRS and CDR2 YFSETQ. The CDR3 reads CASSLVQAMNTEAFF. The CDR3 nucleotides read TGCGCCAGCAGCTTGGTACAGGCCATGAACACTGAAGCTTTCTTT.

The J gene is TRBJ2-7, the V gene TRBV30; 13 bases match TRBD2. Trimming took 2 bases from V and 0 from J; bases not matched to a gene: 4. Germline CDR1 and CDR2: GTSNPN and SVGIG (reference sequence). The CDR3 loop spans 16 amino acids. CDR3 sequence: CAWSLGLAGTSYEQYF. The CDR3 DNA reads TGTGCCTGGAGTTTGGGACTAGCGGGGACCTCCTACGAGCAGTACTTC.

CDR3 region: CASSLVSGELFF. CDR3 bases: TGCGCCAGCAGCTTGGTGTCCGGGGAGCTGTTTTTT. The J gene is TRBJ2-2, the V gene TRBV5-1; D remains unclear. The germline gives CDR1 SGHRS, CDR2 YFSETQ. The CDR3 loop spans 12 amino acids. Trimming pared 0 bases from V and 6 bases from J, leaving 3 bases between.

The V and J genes are TRBV3-1 (or the pseudogene TRBV3-2) and TRBJ1-2; D gene unclear. Per the germline V gene, CDR1 is LGHDT and CDR2 is YNNKEL (reference sequence). The germline V and J ends were trimmed by 2 bases and 4 bases, with 11 bases remaining between them. The CDR3 sequence is 14 residues long. The CDR3 DNA reads as TGTGCCAGCAGCCAATCTCTGGAAGGCTATGGCTACACCTTC. Its translation: CASSQSLEGYGYTF.

This clone was seen once. The gene calls are TRBV19 and TRBJ1-1; D is uncertain. In germline, CDR1 is LNHDA, CDR2 SQIVND (reference sequence). The CDR3 consists of 13 residues. Trimming took 5 bases from V and 0 from J, leaving 7 bases between them. CDR3 coding DNA: TGTGCCAGTAGTGGGAATTTGAACACTGAAGCTTTCTTT. Its protein is CASSGNLNTEAFF.

The chain combines TRBV9 with TRBJ2-6, with D tentatively TRBD1 (5 bases). The V and J ends lost 2 bases and 3 bases respectively, with 9 bases between them. Germline V gene data show CDR1 as SGDLS and CDR2 as YYNGEE. The CDR3 totals 15 residues. The chain's CDR3 is CASSVITGGANVLTF. The CDR3 DNA reads TGTGCCAGCAGCGTCATCACAGGTGGGGCCAACGTCCTGACTTTC.

The V and J genes are TRBV4-2 and TRBJ1-5; TRBD1 matches 12 bases. The CDR3 contains 15 residues. The V segment lost 3 bases and the J segment 4 bases; nucleotides outside the gene matches: 1. Germline V gene data show CDR1 as LGHNA and CDR2 as YNFKEQ. The CDR3 spells CASSQGQGANQPQHF. Written as DNA, the CDR3 is TGTGCCAGCAGCCAGGGACAGGGGGCGAATCAGCCCCAGCATTTT.

This clone appeared once. V is TRBV18 and J is TRBJ2-7; possibly TRBD2 for D (6 bases). V was cut by 3 bases and J by 4 bases, with 22 bases left in between. Germline CDR1 is KGHSH and CDR2 is LQKENI. The CDR3 is 17 residues long. CDR3 in DNA: TGTGCCAGCTCACCCGAACTAACCGGGACTCTTTGGTACGAGCAGTACTTC. Protein sequence: CASSPELTGTLWYEQYF.

This sequence joins TRBV15 and TRBJ1-2; TRBD1 is a possible D gene (6 bases). V was pared by 5 bases and J by 1 base, with 20 bases between. In germline, CDR1 is LNHNV, CDR2 YYDKDF (reference sequence). This CDR3 contains 17 residues. The CDR3 loop is CATSPGQRYGYNYGYTF. As DNA, the CDR3 is TGTGCCACCAGCCCAGGACAGCGATATGGGTATAACTATGGCTACACCTTC.

The CDR3 nucleotides read TGTGCCAGCAGTGAAGCGACAGGGGGCTACACCACCGGGGAGCTGTTTTTT. Translating it yields CASSEATGGYTTGELFF. V usage is TRBV6-1 and J usage is TRBJ2-2, with 10 bases lining up with TRBD1. The CDR3 is 17 residues long. J was trimmed by 4 bases and V by 0 bases; bases with no gene match: 5. Germline V CDR1 and CDR2: MNHNS, SASEGT.

The chain is built from TRBV30 and TRBJ1-6; D is uncertain. CDR3 size: 11 residues. Germline CDR1 reads GTSNPN; CDR2 reads SVGIG (reference sequence). V was pared by 4 bases and J by 7 bases, with 5 bases between. CDR3 loop: CAWMTNSPLHF. The CDR3 bases are TGTGCCTGGATGACCAATTCACCCCTCCACTTT.

The chain uses TRBV19 and TRBJ1-1; 8 bases are a match to TRBD1. This CDR3 contains 15 residues. Unmatched junction bases numbered 6, after V lost 3 bases and J lost 3 bases. Germline V gene sequence: CDR1 LNHDA, CDR2 SQIVND (reference sequence). The CDR3 region has the DNA TGTGCCAGTAGTATTAGGGGGACAGGCTACACTGAAGCTTTCTTT. It specifies CASSIRGTGYTEAFF.

The rearrangement uses TRBV18 and TRBJ2-3; D is unclear. The CDR3 is 13 amino acids. Trimming left V 5 bases short and J 6 bases short, with 12 bases between. Germline V gene data show CDR1 as KGHSH and CDR2 as LQKENI. As DNA, the CDR3 is TGTGCCAGCTCAGACAACAAAGCCGATACGCAGTATTTT. Its translation is CASSDNKADTQYF.

This rearrangement joins TRBV7-9 to TRBJ2-3, with D unclear. Trimming removed 5 bases at V and 4 bases at J, with 10 bases between. The CDR3 has 13 residues. Per germline, CDR1 SEHNR and CDR2 FQNEAQ (reference sequence). The CDR3 DNA reads TGTGCCAGCAGCCCTCTTTTGGCAGATACGCAGTATTTT. Translated, it gives CASSPLLADTQYF.

This clone was found once. V and J are TRBV3-1 (or the pseudogene TRBV3-2) and TRBJ2-5, with D unresolved. Germline V CDR1 and CDR2: LGHDT, YNNKEL (reference sequence). The CDR3 has 15 residues. The V end lost 0 bases, the J end lost 1 base, and 9 bases lay between the germline ends. The CDR3 reads CASSQDWVTQETQYF. The CDR3 DNA sequence: TGTGCCAGCAGCCAAGACTGGGTCACCCAAGAGACCCAGTACTTC.

V is TRBV18 and J is TRBJ1-2; a possible D gene is TRBD1 (5 bases). Germline lookup yields CDR1 KGHSH and CDR2 LQKENI. V lost 3 bases and J lost 3, with 14 bases in between. The CDR3 runs 15 residues. The CDR3 nucleotides read TGTGCCAGCTCACCGAGGGGCACGGAGTACTATGGCTACACCTTC. This sequence encodes CASSPRGTEYYGYTF.

V and J are TRBV6-4 and TRBJ2-1; 10 bases match TRBD2. The V segment lost 6 bases and the J segment 3 bases; nucleotides outside the gene matches: 5. Germline-derived CDR1 and CDR2 are MRHNA and SNTAGT. This CDR3 contains 15 residues. DNA for the CDR3: TGTGCCAGCAGCGTGGGACTAGCGAGCTACAATGAGCAGTTCTTC. It yields the protein CASSVGLASYNEQFF.

This clone was seen once. The V gene is TRBV9, the J gene TRBJ2-3; either TRBD1 or TRBD2 may fit D (7 bases each). Germline-derived CDR1 and CDR2 are SGDLS and YYNGEE. Between the trimmed V and J ends, which lost 3 bases and 2 bases, there was a span of 16 bases. The CDR3 is 16 amino acids. CDR3 loop: CASSAGEGQYTDTQYF. The DNA of the CDR3 is TGTGCCAGCAGCGCCGGGGAGGGACAGTACACAGATACGCAGTATTTT.

The gene calls are TRBV30 and TRBJ1-1; D unresolved. V gave up 4 bases and J gave up 10 bases, with 13 bases separating them. Germline assignment: CDR1 GTSNPN and CDR2 SVGIG (reference sequence). The length of the CDR3 is 11 residues. The CDR3: CAWTAPVVAFF. The CDR3 nucleotides read TGTGCCTGGACCGCCCCGGTAGTAGCTTTCTTT. Full variable domain (remainder filled in from reference TRBV30 and TRBJ1-1): SQTIHQWPATLVQPVGSPLSLECTVEGTSNPNLYWYRQAAGRGLQLLFYSVGIGQISSEVPQNLSASRPQDRQFILSSKKLLLSDSGFYLCAWTAPVVAFFGQGTRLTVV.

This sequence joins TRBV3-1 (or the pseudogene TRBV3-2) and TRBJ2-7; TRBD2 might be the D (6 bases). This CDR3 spans 15 amino acids. The V end lost 6 bases, the J end lost 2 bases, and 17 bases lay between the germline ends. CDR1 LGHDT and CDR2 YNNKEL come from the germline V gene (reference sequence). CDR3 DNA sequence: TGTGCCAGCAGGGGGGGAAGGGGCTCCACCTACGAGCAGTACTTC. Translation gives CASRGGRGSTYEQYF.

The chain couples TRBV5-1 to TRBJ2-4; 11 bases agree with TRBD1. CDR1 and CDR2 (germline): SGHRS, YFSETQ. The CDR3 is 16 residues long. Trimming at V came to 0 bases and at J to 6 bases, leaving 5 bases not matched to a gene. As DNA, the CDR3 is TGCGCCAGCAGCTTGGGACCCGGACAGGGGGCAAACATTCAGTACTTC. Its translation: CASSLGPGQGANIQYF.

In this sample, this clone turned up once. V gene TRBV18 combines with J gene TRBJ1-5; a weak D match, TRBD1 (6 bases). This CDR3 has 15 amino acids. The ends were cut back, 2 bases at V and 1 base at J, with 9 bases in the middle. Germline CDR1 KGHSH, CDR2 LQKENI. The CDR3: CASSPKGTSNQPQHF. The CDR3 DNA follows: TGTGCCAGCTCACCAAAAGGGACAAGCAATCAGCCCCAGCATTTT.

A word on this clone: One end of the junction is discordant with germline, which a read error may explain. This chain joins TRBV6-2 or TRBV6-3 and TRBJ1-3; D remains unclear. Per germline, CDR1 MNHEY and CDR2 SVGEGT. The CDR3 consists of 12 residues. The CDR3: CASNYSGNTIYF. In DNA form, the CDR3 reads TGTGCCAGCAATTACTCTGGAAACACCATATATTTT.

V gene TRBV28 combines with J gene TRBJ2-2; 9 positions match TRBD1. V lost 6 bases to trimming and J lost 7 bases; unmatched junction nucleotides: 3. Germline loops: CDR1 MDHEN, CDR2 SYDVKM. The CDR3 is made up of 13 amino acids. The DNA of the CDR3 is TGTGCCAGCAGACCGACAGGGGGCGGGGAGCTGTTTTTT. It specifies CASRPTGGGELFF.

The chain couples TRBV13 to TRBJ2-2, with 10 bases matching TRBD1. Germline V gene sequence: CDR1 PRHDT, CDR2 FYEKMQ (reference sequence). Germline trimming cut 5 bases from V and 7 bases from J; bases unmatched to any gene: 10. CDR3 length: 16 amino acids. The CDR3 DNA reads as TGTGCCAGCAGCCCCCCCGGGACAGGGGCTCACGGGGAGCTGTTTTTT. Translation gives CASSPPGTGAHGELFF.